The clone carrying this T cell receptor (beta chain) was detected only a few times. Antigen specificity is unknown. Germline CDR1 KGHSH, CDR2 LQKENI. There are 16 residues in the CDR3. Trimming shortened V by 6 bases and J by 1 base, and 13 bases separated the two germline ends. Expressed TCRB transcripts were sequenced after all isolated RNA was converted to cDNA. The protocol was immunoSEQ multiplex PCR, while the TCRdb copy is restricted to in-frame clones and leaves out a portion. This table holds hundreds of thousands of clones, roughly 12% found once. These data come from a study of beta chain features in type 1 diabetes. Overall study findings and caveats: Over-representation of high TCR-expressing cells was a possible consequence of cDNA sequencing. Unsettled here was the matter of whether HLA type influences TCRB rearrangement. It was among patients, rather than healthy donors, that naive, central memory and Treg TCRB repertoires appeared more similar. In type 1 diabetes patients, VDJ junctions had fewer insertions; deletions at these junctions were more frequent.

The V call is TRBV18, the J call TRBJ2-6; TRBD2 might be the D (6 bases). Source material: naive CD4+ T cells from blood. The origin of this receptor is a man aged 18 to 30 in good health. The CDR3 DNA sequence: TGTGCCAGCTCCGTCCGGAGGGCATCTGGGGCCAACGTCCTGACTTTC. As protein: CASSVRRASGANVLTF.